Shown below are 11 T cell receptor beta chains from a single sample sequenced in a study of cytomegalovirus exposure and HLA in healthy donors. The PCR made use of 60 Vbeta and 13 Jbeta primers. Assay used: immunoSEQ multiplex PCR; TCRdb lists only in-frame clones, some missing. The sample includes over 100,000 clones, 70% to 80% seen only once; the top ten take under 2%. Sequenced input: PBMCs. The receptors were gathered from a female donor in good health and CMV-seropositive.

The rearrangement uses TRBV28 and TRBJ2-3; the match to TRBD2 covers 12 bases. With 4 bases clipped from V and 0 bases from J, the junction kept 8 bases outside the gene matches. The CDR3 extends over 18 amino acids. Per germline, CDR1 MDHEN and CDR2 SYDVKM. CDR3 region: CASSSPPTSGGSTDTQYF. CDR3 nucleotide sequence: TGTGCCAGCAGTTCACCCCCCACTAGCGGGGGGAGCACAGATACGCAGTATTTT.

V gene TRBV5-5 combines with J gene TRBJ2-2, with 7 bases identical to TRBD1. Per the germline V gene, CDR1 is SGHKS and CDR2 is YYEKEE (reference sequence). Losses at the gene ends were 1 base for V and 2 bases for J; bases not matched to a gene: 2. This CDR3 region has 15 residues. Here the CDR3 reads CASSLWDSNTGELFF. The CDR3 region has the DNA TGTGCCAGCAGCTTGTGGGACAGCAACACCGGGGAGCTGTTTTTT.

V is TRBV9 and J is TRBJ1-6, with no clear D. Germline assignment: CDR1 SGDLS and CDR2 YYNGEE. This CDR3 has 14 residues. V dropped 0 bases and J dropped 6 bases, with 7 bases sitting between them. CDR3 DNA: TGTGCCAGCAGCGTAGGTGGAGCTAATTCACCCCTCCACTTT. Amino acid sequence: CASSVGGANSPLHF.

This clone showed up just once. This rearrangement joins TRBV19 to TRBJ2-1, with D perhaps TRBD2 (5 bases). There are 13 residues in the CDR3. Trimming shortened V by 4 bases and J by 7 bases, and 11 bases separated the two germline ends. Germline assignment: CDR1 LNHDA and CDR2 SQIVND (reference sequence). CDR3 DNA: TGTGCCAGTAGTACCTGGGGAGAGAATGAGCAGTTCTTC. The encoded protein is CASSTWGENEQFF.

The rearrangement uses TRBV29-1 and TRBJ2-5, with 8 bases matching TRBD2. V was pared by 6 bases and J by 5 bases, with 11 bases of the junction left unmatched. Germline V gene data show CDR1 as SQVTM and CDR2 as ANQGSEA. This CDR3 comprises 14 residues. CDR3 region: CSVDPTSGRETQYF. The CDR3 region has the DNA TGCAGCGTCGACCCTACTAGCGGTCGGGAGACCCAGTACTTC.

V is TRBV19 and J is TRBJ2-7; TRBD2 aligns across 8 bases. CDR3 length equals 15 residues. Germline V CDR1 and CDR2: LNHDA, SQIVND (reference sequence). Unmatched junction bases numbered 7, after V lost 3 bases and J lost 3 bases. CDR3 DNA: TGTGCCAGTAGTATGGCTCCCAGCGGGAGCTACGAGCAGTACTTC. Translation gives CASSMAPSGSYEQYF. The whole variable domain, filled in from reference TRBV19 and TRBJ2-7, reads DGGITQSPKYLFRKEGQNVTLSCEQNLNHDAMYWYRQDPGQGLRLIYYSQIVNDFQKGDIAEGYSVSREKKESFPLTVTSAQKNPTAFYLCASSMAPSGSYEQYFGPGTRLTVT.

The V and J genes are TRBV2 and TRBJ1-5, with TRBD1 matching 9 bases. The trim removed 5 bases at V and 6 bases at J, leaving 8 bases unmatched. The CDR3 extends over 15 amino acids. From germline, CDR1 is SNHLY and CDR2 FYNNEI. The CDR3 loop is CASSYRGRKGQPQHF. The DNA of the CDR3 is TGTGCCAGCAGTTACAGGGGGCGCAAGGGTCAGCCCCAGCATTTT.

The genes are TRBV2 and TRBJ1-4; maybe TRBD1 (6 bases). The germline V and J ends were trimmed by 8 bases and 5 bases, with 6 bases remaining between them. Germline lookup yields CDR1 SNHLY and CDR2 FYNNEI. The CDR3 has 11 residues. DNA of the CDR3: TGTGCCAGCGGACAGAATGAAAAACTGTTTTTT. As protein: CASGQNEKLFF.

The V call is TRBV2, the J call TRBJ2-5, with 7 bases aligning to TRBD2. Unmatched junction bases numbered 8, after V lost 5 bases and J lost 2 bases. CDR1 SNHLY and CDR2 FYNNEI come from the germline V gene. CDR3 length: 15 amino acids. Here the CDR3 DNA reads TGTGCCAGCAGTAAGGGTCGGGGGGATCAAGAGACCCAGTACTTC. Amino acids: CASSKGRGDQETQYF. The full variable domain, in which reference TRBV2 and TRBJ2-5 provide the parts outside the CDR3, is EPEVTQTPSHQVTQMGQEVILRCVPISNHLYFYWYRQILGQKVEFLVSFYNNEISEKSEIFDDQFSVERPDGSNFTLKIRSTKLEDSAMYFCASSKGRGDQETQYFGPGTRLLVL.

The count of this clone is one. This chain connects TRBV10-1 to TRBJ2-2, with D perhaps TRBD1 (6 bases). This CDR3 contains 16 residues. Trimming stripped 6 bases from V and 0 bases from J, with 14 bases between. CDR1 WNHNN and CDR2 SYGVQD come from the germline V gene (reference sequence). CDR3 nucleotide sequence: TGCGCCAGCAGCAACCGGGACATAACGAACACCGGGGAGCTGTTTTTT. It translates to CASSNRDITNTGELFF.

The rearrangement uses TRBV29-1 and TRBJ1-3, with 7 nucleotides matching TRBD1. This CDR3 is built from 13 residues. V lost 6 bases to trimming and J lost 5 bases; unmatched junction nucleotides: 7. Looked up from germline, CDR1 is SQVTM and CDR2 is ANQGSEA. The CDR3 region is CSVITGDRNTIYF. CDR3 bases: TGCAGCGTGATCACAGGGGACCGAAACACCATATATTTT.